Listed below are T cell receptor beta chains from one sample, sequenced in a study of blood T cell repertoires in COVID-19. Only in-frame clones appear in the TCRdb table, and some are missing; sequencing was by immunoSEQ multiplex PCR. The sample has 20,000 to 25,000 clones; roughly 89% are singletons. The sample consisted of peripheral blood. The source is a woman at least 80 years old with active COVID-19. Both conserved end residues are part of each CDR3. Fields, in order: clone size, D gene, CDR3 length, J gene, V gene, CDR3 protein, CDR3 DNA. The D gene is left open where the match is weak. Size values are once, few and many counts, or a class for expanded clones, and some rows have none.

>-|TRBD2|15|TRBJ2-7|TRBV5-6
CASSLAVSGGLGQYF
TGTGCCAGCAGCTTGGCCGTTAGCGGGGGGCTGGGGCAGTACTTC
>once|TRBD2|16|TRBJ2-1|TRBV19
CASRPTSGSSYNEQFF
TGTGCCAGTAGGCCTACTAGCGGTAGCTCCTACAATGAGCAGTTCTTC
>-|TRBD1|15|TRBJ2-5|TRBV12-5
CASGLVWTGVRTQYF
TGTGCTAGTGGTTTGGTATGGACAGGGGTCAGGACCCAGTACTTC
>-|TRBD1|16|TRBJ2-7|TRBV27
CASSKGGGTGAYEQYF
TGTGCCAGCAGTAAGGGAGGAGGGACAGGGGCCTACGAGCAGTACTTC
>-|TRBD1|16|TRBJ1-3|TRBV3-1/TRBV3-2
CASSRGTGLSGNTIYF
TGTGCCAGCAGCAGGGGGACAGGACTATCTGGAAACACCATATATTTT
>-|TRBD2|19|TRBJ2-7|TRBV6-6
CASSRDLWGLAGESYEQYF
TGTGCCAGCAGTCGAGACTTGTGGGGACTAGCGGGGGAATCCTACGAGCAGTACTTC
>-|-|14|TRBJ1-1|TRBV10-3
CATRDEGKKTEAFF
TGTGCCACCCGTGATGAGGGCAAGAAGACTGAAGCTTTCTTT
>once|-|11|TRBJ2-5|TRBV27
CASSPKETQYF
TGTGCCAGCAGCCCAAAAGAGACCCAGTACTTC
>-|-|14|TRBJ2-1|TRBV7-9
CASSLGGFNNEQFF
TGTGCCAGCAGCTTAGGAGGGTTTAACAATGAGCAGTTCTTC
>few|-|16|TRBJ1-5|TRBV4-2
CASSQESPYGNQPQHF
TGTGCCAGCAGCCAAGAGAGTCCCTATGGCAATCAGCCCCAGCATTTT
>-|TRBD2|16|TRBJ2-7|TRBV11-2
CASSLALAGSSYEQYF
TGTGCCAGCAGCTTAGCCTTAGCGGGGAGCTCCTACGAGCAGTACTTC
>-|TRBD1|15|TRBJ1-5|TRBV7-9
CASSRTGDSNQPQHF
TGTGCCAGCAGCCGGACAGGGGACAGCAATCAGCCCCAGCATTTT
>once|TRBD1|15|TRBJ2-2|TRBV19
CASSPWGTGPGELFF
TGTGCCAGTAGTCCTTGGGGGACAGGGCCCGGGGAGCTGTTTTTT
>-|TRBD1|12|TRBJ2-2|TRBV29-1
CVGQGDTGELFF
TGCGTTGGACAGGGCGACACCGGGGAGCTGTTTTTT
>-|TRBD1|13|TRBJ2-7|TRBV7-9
CASTRQGVYEQYF
TGTGCCAGCACCCGACAGGGAGTGTACGAGCAGTACTTC
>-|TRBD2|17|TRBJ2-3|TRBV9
CASSVEVAGGIGDTQYF
TGTGCCAGCAGCGTAGAGGTAGCGGGGGGGATAGGGGATACGCAGTATTTT
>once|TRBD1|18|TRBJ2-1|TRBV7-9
CASSPQTGTGGFYNEQFF
TGTGCCAGCAGCCCCCAAACCGGGACAGGGGGCTTCTACAATGAGCAGTTCTTC
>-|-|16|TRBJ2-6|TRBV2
CASRPGASSGANVLTF
TGTGCCAGCAGGCCAGGGGCATCCTCTGGGGCCAACGTCCTGACTTTC
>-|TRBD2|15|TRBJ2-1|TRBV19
CASSPIAGGLNEQFF
TGTGCCAGTAGTCCCATAGCGGGGGGGTTGAATGAGCAGTTCTTC
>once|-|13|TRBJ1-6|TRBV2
CARPYFSNSPLHF
TGTGCCAGACCCTACTTTAGTAATTCACCCCTCCACTTT